The entry below describes one T cell receptor (beta chain). Its antigen is not identified. V shed 2 bases, J shed 0 bases, and the junction held 4 bases outside the gene matches. The CDR3 extends over 16 amino acids. The germline CDR1 and CDR2 sequences are SQVTM and ANQGSEA. These data belong to a study of T cell responses to AZD1222 COVID-19 vaccine. Whole-study results and caveats: Two AZD1222 administrations were followed by greater Spike-specific TCR breadth and depth. Repertoires in all cases were sampled only once the peak T cell response had passed.

Assay used: immunoSEQ multiplex PCR; TCRdb lists only in-frame clones, some missing. The sample has around 110,000 clones, around 88% seen once. This TCR was recovered from an adult in good health. Sequencing was performed on peripheral blood, taken on day 0 of AZD1222 vaccination. The gene calls are TRBV29-1 and TRBJ1-3; 10 bases fit TRBD1. CDR3 residues: CSVEKGQGSSGNTIYF. The DNA of the CDR3 is TGCAGCGTTGAAAAGGGACAGGGGAGCTCTGGAAACACCATATATTTT.